Below, 9 T cell receptor beta chains from the same sample are listed, as sequenced in a study of shared clonotypes between healthy human individuals. Terminally differentiated effector memory CD45RA+ cells were excluded from the naive CD8 cells, which were CD45RO-negative and positively selected for CCR7. Clones were read by immunoSEQ multiplex PCR, and TCRdb kept only the in-frame ones, dropping some. This table holds about 2,100,000 clones, about 92% found once. Source material: naive CD8+ T cells from PBMCs. The receptor source for this set is a man between 18 and 29 years old in good health. Some clones in this sample may be carry-over from other donors' samples.

The rearrangement uses TRBV27 and TRBJ1-2, with D possibly being TRBD1 (5 bases). The germline V gene encodes CDR1 MNHEY and CDR2 SMNVEV (reference sequence). The CDR3 covers 16 residues. V lost 4 bases and J 5 bases, leaving 20 bases between the germline ends. CDR3 sequence reads: CASSSTRASLGYGYTF. CDR3 nucleotide sequence: TGTGCCAGCAGTTCTACCAGGGCCTCCCTAGGGTATGGCTACACCTTC.

About this clone: Germline is not matched at one junction end, which may reflect a read error. This sequence joins TRBV7-9 and TRBJ2-5; D is possibly TRBD1 or TRBD2 (5 bases each). The CDR3 runs 17 residues. The germline V gene has CDR1 SEHNR and CDR2 FQNEAQ (reference sequence). Here the CDR3 reads CASSSNYFHRDQETQYF. The CDR3 coding sequence is TGTGCCAGCAGCTCCAATTACTTCCATCGGGACCAGGAGACCCAGTACTTC.

The chain joins TRBV27 to TRBJ2-7; 9 bases align to TRBD1. Unmatched junction bases numbered 8, after V lost 2 bases and J lost 3 bases. The germline gives CDR1 MNHEY, CDR2 SMNVEV (reference sequence). The CDR3 is 16 amino acids. The CDR3 reads CASSLRPGQGVYEQYF. The CDR3 DNA sequence: TGTGCCAGCAGTTTACGTCCGGGACAGGGTGTCTACGAGCAGTACTTC.

This chain connects TRBV4-1 to TRBJ1-3, with a possible D match to TRBD1 (5 bases). The CDR3 runs to 17 residues. Germline assignment: CDR1 MGHRA and CDR2 YSYEKL. Trimming removed 4 bases from V and 0 bases from J, with 16 bases in between. CDR3 DNA: TGCGCCAGCAGCCCCTCTGGGGGGGGATACTCTGGAAACACCATATATTTT. It encodes CASSPSGGGYSGNTIYF.

About this clone itself: A read error is possible here, since a much larger clone lies one base away. The CDR3 sequence: CASSYPGTGAYEQYF. The DNA of the CDR3 is TGTGCCAGCAGCTATCCCGGGACAGGGGCCTACGAGCAGTACTTC. This chain uses TRBV28 with TRBJ2-7; 10 bases agree with TRBD1. Looked up from germline, CDR1 is MDHEN and CDR2 is SYDVKM. V was pared by 6 bases and J by 2 bases, with 7 bases of the junction left unmatched. This CDR3 has 15 residues.

The chain combines TRBV9 with TRBJ2-7; D tentatively fits TRBD1 or TRBD2 (5 bases each). Trimming removed 4 bases from V and 1 base from J, with 12 bases in between. This CDR3 spans 14 amino acids. Germline CDR1 is SGDLS and CDR2 is YYNGEE. The CDR3 is CASSPPGRSYEQYF. As DNA, the CDR3 is TGTGCCAGCAGCCCTCCGGGACGGTCCTACGAGCAGTACTTC.

The rearrangement joins TRBV4-1 to TRBJ2-1; D is possibly TRBD1 (6 bases). The V and J ends lost 3 bases and 6 bases respectively, with 18 bases between them. CDR1 and CDR2 (germline): MGHRA, YSYEKL. This CDR3 region has 16 residues. This CDR3 reads CASSHGAAGAPNEQFF. The CDR3 DNA reads TGCGCCAGCAGCCATGGAGCGGCAGGGGCGCCCAATGAGCAGTTCTTC.

Of note for this clone: Within the sample, other DNA sequences also encode this same CDR3. The chain joins TRBV6-5 to TRBJ1-2; 7 nucleotides line up with TRBD1. Germline V gene sequence: CDR1 MNHEY, CDR2 SVGAGI. The length of the CDR3 is 14 residues. With V trimmed by 0 bases and J by 4 bases, 2 bases remained unmatched. In DNA, the CDR3 is TGTGCCAGCAGTTACTCGGAGGGGGCCTATGGCTACACCTTC. It translates to CASSYSEGAYGYTF.

This rearrangement joins TRBV7-2 to TRBJ1-1; D might be TRBD1 (5 bases). The germline V and J ends were trimmed by 1 base and 11 bases, with 14 bases remaining between them. The CDR3 consists of 13 residues. Germline CDR1 and CDR2: SGHTA and FQGNSA. The CDR3 region is CASSLVRDQEAFF. DNA for the CDR3: TGTGCCAGCAGCTTAGTCCGGGACCAGGAGGCTTTCTTT.